One sample yielded the 30 T cell receptor beta chains listed below, sequenced in a study of T-cell memory formation after mild COVID-19. TCRdb re-called the 5' RACE reads through MiXCR, storing one row per CDR3 protein. The repertoire holds fewer than 150,000 distinct CDR3 sequences, with around a fifth as singletons. Sequencing was carried out using PBMCs or a T cell subset sorted from them (not recorded which). The receptors originated from a man aged 18 to 35 who had mild COVID-19 (a few samples of this study predate the infection). Cell type and time point are not known.

This clonotype was picked up a small number of times. The rearrangement uses TRBV9 and TRBJ1-1; D is uncertain. The V end lost 2 bases, the J end lost 1 base, and 9 bases lay between the germline ends. This CDR3 comprises 14 residues. CDR1 and CDR2 (germline): SGDLS, YYNGEE. The CDR3 nucleotides are TGTGCCAGCAGCGTCGGTTGGGGGAACACTGAAGCTTTCTTT. As protein: CASSVGWGNTEAFF.

This clonotype has a handful of counts. The chain combines TRBV7-9 with TRBJ1-1; D not resolved. The V end was cut by 5 bases, the J end by 5 bases, with 12 bases between. Germline V lookup: CDR1 SEHNR, CDR2 FQNEAQ (reference sequence). The CDR3 contains 13 residues. CDR3 in DNA: TGTGCCAGCAGCCGTAAGGTCCTAACTGAAGCTTTCTTT. This translates into CASSRKVLTEAFF.

This clonotype has a handful of counts. The chain is built from TRBV10-2 and TRBJ2-5; no firm D call. The CDR3 has 12 amino acids. Germline V gene sequence: CDR1 WSHSY, CDR2 SAAADI. With 3 bases removed from V and 4 bases from J, the gap between germline ends came to 6 bases. CDR3 DNA: TGCGCCAGCAGTGATAACGGAGAGACCCAGTACTTC. Protein: CASSDNGETQYF.

This clonotype occurred a few times. The chain links TRBV5-1 to TRBJ1-1, with 11 bases lining up with TRBD1. J gave up 4 bases and V 2 bases, and 10 bases lay outside the gene matches. CDR3 length equals 17 residues. Germline CDR1 and CDR2: SGHRS and YFSETQ. This CDR3 is CASSLRGGGQGVTEAFF. CDR3 bases: TGCGCCAGCAGCTTAAGAGGTGGGGGACAGGGGGTCACTGAAGCTTTCTTT. The complete variable domain, with remaining parts taken from reference TRBV5-1 and TRBJ1-1, reads KAGVTQTPRYLIKTRGQQVTLSCSPISGHRSVSWYQQTPGQGLQFLFEYFSETQRNKGNFPGRFSGRQFSNSRSEMNVSTLELGDSALYLCASSLRGGGQGVTEAFFGQGTRLTVV.

CDR3 in DNA: TGTGCCATCAGTGAGTCAGGTCATGAGGGCTACGAGCAGTACGTC. Amino acid sequence: CAISESGHEGYEQYV. This rearrangement joins TRBV10-3 to TRBJ2-7; D is perhaps TRBD2 (5 bases). Looked up from germline, CDR1 is ENHRY and CDR2 is SYGVKD. Trimming cost V 0 bases and J 3 bases, with 12 bases left between them. The CDR3 covers 15 residues.

This clonotype was counted between two and nine times. The chain employs TRBV19 and TRBJ1-1; tentatively, D is TRBD1 (6 bases). CDR3 length equals 14 residues. In germline, CDR1 is LNHDA, CDR2 SQIVND (reference sequence). The ends were cut back, 7 bases at V and 0 bases at J, with 12 bases in the middle. CDR3 protein: CASTQQGLNTEAFF. CDR3 coding DNA: TGTGCCAGTACCCAACAGGGATTGAACACTGAAGCTTTCTTT.

The chain has TRBV15 and TRBJ2-2, with TRBD2 identical over 12 bases. In germline, CDR1 is LNHNV, CDR2 YYDKDF (reference sequence). V was pared by 5 bases and J by 5 bases, with 6 bases of the junction left unmatched. The CDR3 consists of 16 residues. CDR3 in amino acids: CATSPRTSGATGELFF. DNA for the CDR3: TGTGCCACCAGCCCTCGGACTAGCGGGGCGACCGGGGAGCTGTTTTTT.

This clonotype was recorded a few times. The rearrangement uses TRBV5-5 and TRBJ2-1, with TRBD2 matching over 8 bases. V was clipped by 4 bases and J by 0 bases; unmatched bases: 18. The CDR3 is 20 residues long. Germline loops: CDR1 SGHKS, CDR2 YYEKEE (reference sequence). CDR3 bases: TGTGCCAGCAGCGCCCGGGGGGTAGTAGCGGGGACCAGCTCCTACAATGAGCAGTTCTTC. It codes for CASSARGVVAGTSSYNEQFF.

The CDR3 DNA reads as TGTGCCAGCAGTGTTTCCGGACGGGGGGCGAGAGGCTACACCTTC. It encodes CASSVSGRGARGYTF. The rearrangement uses TRBV12-3 or TRBV12-4 and TRBJ1-2; TRBD1 might be the D (6 bases). V lost 5 bases to trimming and J lost 8 bases, with 21 bases between them. The CDR3 is 15 amino acids.

In its sample, this clonotype was seen a few times. The chain uses TRBV12-3 or TRBV12-4 and TRBJ1-2; a weak D match, TRBD1 (5 bases). This CDR3 region has 13 residues. V was pared by 6 bases and J by 3 bases, with 11 bases between. The CDR3 loop reads CASSPGGYYGYTF. DNA for the CDR3: TGTGCCAGCAGCCCTGGGGGGTACTATGGCTACACCTTC.

The chain couples TRBV27 to TRBJ2-7; the match to TRBD1 covers 7 bases. The V and J ends lost 3 bases and 2 bases, in that order; junction bases with no gene match: 1. Germline CDR1 MNHEY, CDR2 SMNVEV (reference sequence). The CDR3 length is 13 residues. CDR3 bases: TGTGCCAGCAGTTTCGACAGGGCCTACGAGCAGTACTTC. Amino acid sequence: CASSFDRAYEQYF.

The rearrangement joins TRBV2 to TRBJ2-7; 8 nucleotides line up with TRBD1. J was trimmed by 4 bases and V by 1 base; bases with no gene match: 6. Looked up from germline, CDR1 is SNHLY and CDR2 is FYNNEI. The CDR3 sequence is 15 residues long. The CDR3 region has the DNA TGTGCCAGCAGTGAAGGTGGCAGGGGGCGATACGAGCAGTACGTC. It specifies CASSEGGRGRYEQYV.

V usage is TRBV7-9 and J usage is TRBJ1-1; D may be TRBD1 (6 bases). This CDR3 contains 14 residues. Germline V gene sequence: CDR1 SEHNR, CDR2 FQNEAQ (reference sequence). Trimming shortened V by 6 bases and J by 1 base, and 12 bases separated the two germline ends. CDR3 DNA sequence: TGTGCCAGCAGAGGGACATCCGGGAACACTGAAGCTTTCTTT. Translated: CASRGTSGNTEAFF.

The CDR3 DNA sequence: TGTGCCAGCAGACCGGGACAGACTAGTGGCTACACCTTC. This codes for CASRPGQTSGYTF. J is TRBJ1-2 and V is TRBV6-4; 7 bases fit TRBD1. V gave up 6 bases and J gave up 7 bases; unmatched junction bases: 8. Germline V gives CDR1 MRHNA, CDR2 SNTAGT. There are 13 residues in the CDR3.

The genes are TRBV20-1 and TRBJ2-3; no firm D call. V lost 3 bases and J 0 bases, leaving 10 bases between the germline ends. The germline V gene has CDR1 DFQATT and CDR2 SNEGSKA (reference sequence). The CDR3 has 14 amino acids. The CDR3 protein is CSARTATSTDTQYF. For the CDR3, the DNA is TGCAGTGCTAGGACGGCGACTAGCACAGATACGCAGTATTTT.

Only a few counts were recorded for this clonotype. V usage is TRBV6-1 and J usage is TRBJ2-5; 8 positions match TRBD2. The junction had 6 bases not matched to a gene; V was cut back by 2 bases and J by 4 bases. The CDR3 runs to 15 residues. Germline V gene data show CDR1 as MNHNS and CDR2 as SASEGT. The CDR3 sequence is CASSETAGDLETQYF. The CDR3 DNA reads as TGTGCCAGCAGTGAAACAGCGGGGGACCTAGAGACCCAGTACTTC.

The rearrangement joins TRBV6-2 or TRBV6-3 to TRBJ2-1, with TRBD2 matching 14 bases. V was clipped by 6 bases and J by 4 bases; unmatched bases: 14. Germline V lookup: CDR1 MNHEY, CDR2 SVGEGT. The length of the CDR3 is 19 residues. The CDR3 bases are TGTGCCAGCAGCCACGGGACTAGCGGGGGCCCCATGCCGTACAATGAGCAGTTCTTC. This codes for CASSHGTSGGPMPYNEQFF.

This clonotype was found a few times. The chain uses TRBV28 and TRBJ1-2; the D is unclear. V lost 5 bases to trimming and J lost 2 bases, with 12 bases between them. CDR1 MDHEN and CDR2 SYDVKM come from the germline V gene. The CDR3 extends over 14 amino acids. CDR3 protein: CASSPPSPNYGYTF. The DNA of the CDR3 is TGTGCCAGCAGTCCCCCAAGCCCGAACTATGGCTACACCTTC.

This sequence joins TRBV4-1 and TRBJ2-5; 7 nucleotides align to TRBD1. This CDR3 is built from 17 residues. V trimming: 3 bases; J trimming: 0 bases; junction bases outside the gene matches: 10. CDR1 and CDR2 (germline): MGHRA, YSYEKL. The CDR3 protein is CASSHAGTATYQETQYF. Written as DNA, the CDR3 is TGCGCCAGCAGCCACGCCGGGACAGCGACGTACCAAGAGACCCAGTACTTC.

J is TRBJ2-5 and V is TRBV9, with a possible D match to TRBD1 (6 bases). The CDR3 runs to 15 residues. Germline loops: CDR1 SGDLS, CDR2 YYNGEE. The ends were cut back, 1 base at V and 5 bases at J, with 15 bases in the middle. The CDR3 region has the DNA TGTGCCAGCAGCGTATCCGGGACACAACAGGAGACCCAGTACTTC. Amino acid sequence: CASSVSGTQQETQYF.

The rearrangement links TRBV4-3 to TRBJ1-1, with D tentatively TRBD1 (6 bases). The CDR3 is made up of 15 amino acids. CDR1 and CDR2 from the germline V gene are LGHNA and YSLEER. V was pared by 0 bases and J by 1 base, with 9 bases between. The CDR3 bases are TGCGCCAGCAGCCAAGAACCGACAGGGAACACTGAAGCTTTCTTT. It codes for CASSQEPTGNTEAFF.

The chain has TRBV6-2 or TRBV6-3 and TRBJ2-1; D is unresolved. This CDR3 is built from 12 residues. V shed 8 bases and J shed 5 bases, with 10 bases lying between them. Germline loops: CDR1 MNHEY, CDR2 SVGEGT. The CDR3 here is CASGGRHNEQFF. In DNA, the CDR3 is TGTGCCAGCGGTGGGCGGCACAATGAGCAGTTCTTC.

The chain joins TRBV6-5 to TRBJ2-3; perhaps TRBD1 as D (5 bases). In germline, CDR1 is MNHEY, CDR2 SVGAGI. The CDR3 contains 14 residues. Trimming removed 2 bases at V and 3 bases at J, with 9 bases between. In nucleotides, the CDR3 is TGTGCCAGCAGTTACCGCAAGGGGACAGATACGCAGTATTTT. This sequence encodes CASSYRKGTDTQYF.

This chain uses TRBV7-9 with TRBJ2-5; a possible D gene is TRBD2 (5 bases). Trimming pared 8 bases from V and 4 bases from J, leaving 11 bases between. The CDR3 covers 12 residues. CDR1 and CDR2 (germline): SEHNR, FQNEAQ (reference sequence). The CDR3 coding sequence is TGTGCCAGCCGAACGGGAAGAGAGACCCAGTACTTC. This translates into CASRTGRETQYF.

The table lists this clonotype with many counts. This sequence joins TRBV12-3 or TRBV12-4 and TRBJ2-7; D perhaps matches TRBD1 (6 bases). The CDR3 has 15 amino acids. With 3 bases removed from V and 3 bases from J, the gap between germline ends came to 15 bases. In DNA, the CDR3 is TGTGCCAGCAGTTTGCCGGGACAAAATAACTACGAGCAGTACTTC. This encodes CASSLPGQNNYEQYF.

The gene calls are TRBV7-2 and TRBJ2-3; D remains ambiguous. The CDR3 is made up of 14 amino acids. The germline V and J ends were trimmed by 1 base and 3 bases, with 8 bases remaining between them. Germline loops: CDR1 SGHTA, CDR2 FQGNSA. The CDR3 protein is CASSLVPVTDTQYF. Here the CDR3 DNA reads TGTGCCAGCAGCTTAGTCCCAGTTACAGATACGCAGTATTTT.

This sequence joins TRBV6-4 and TRBJ2-7, with D perhaps matching TRBD1 (6 bases). Germline lookup yields CDR1 MRHNA and CDR2 SNTAGT. This CDR3 contains 14 residues. With 6 bases removed from V and 2 bases from J, the gap between germline ends came to 14 bases. The CDR3 DNA is TGTGCCAGCAGACACCCGAGACAGGCCTACGAGCAGTACTTC. It encodes CASRHPRQAYEQYF.

This clonotype was detected only a few times. The chain links TRBV15 to TRBJ2-1; no clear D. V gave up 0 bases and J gave up 0 bases, with 6 bases separating them. Germline V gene data show CDR1 as LNHNV and CDR2 as YYDKDF (reference sequence). This CDR3 spans 15 amino acids. Here the CDR3 reads CATSRERDSYNEQFF. CDR3 DNA: TGTGCCACCAGCAGAGAAAGAGACTCCTACAATGAGCAGTTCTTC.

The V gene is TRBV19, the J gene TRBJ1-1; D not certain. V lost 3 bases and J 1 base, leaving 6 bases between the germline ends. Germline V gives CDR1 LNHDA, CDR2 SQIVND (reference sequence). The CDR3 length is 13 residues. The CDR3 region has the DNA TGTGCCAGTAGTATTTCGGGGAACACTGAAGCTTTCTTT. Residues: CASSISGNTEAFF.

This chain links TRBV5-6 with TRBJ2-1; D may be TRBD1 (5 bases). The CDR3 runs to 13 residues. Germline V gene lookup returns CDR1 SGHDT and CDR2 YYEEEE. Trimming left V 2 bases short and J 6 bases short, with 9 bases between. The DNA of the CDR3 is TGTGCCAGCAGCTTAAGTGGGGCCAATGAGCAGTTCTTC. Protein: CASSLSGANEQFF.